The present T cell receptor beta chain was sequenced within a study of PD-1 blockade in classical Hodgkin lymphoma. V lost 6 bases and J lost 1, with 8 bases in between. The CDR3 has 13 amino acids. Germline V gene sequence: CDR1 LNHDA, CDR2 SQIVND (reference sequence). Repertoires were generated with immunoSEQ multiplex PCR, while TCRdb's copy carries only in-frame clones and drops some. Of about 21,000 clones listed, 74% are singletons. Patients all relapsed after autologous stem cell transplantation, and there was variation in brentuximab vedotin exposure. When best responses were assessed, they were complete response, partial response or progressive disease. Study results and limitations: Newly diagnosed patients were reported to start with lower TCR diversity than healthy donors. Patients with a complete response exhibited baseline diversity comparable to newly diagnosed patients.

With regard to this clone: Its antigen is still unknown.

Sequenced material: peripheral blood mononuclear cells (PBMCs), taken at baseline. The TCR comes from a human donor with classical Hodgkin lymphoma. The chain couples TRBV19 to TRBJ2-3; D gene unclear. This CDR3 reads CASSPIGTDTQYF. In DNA form, the CDR3 reads TGTGCCAGTAGCCCCATAGGCACAGATACGCAGTATTTT.